This T cell receptor (beta chain) originates from a study of tumor-infiltrating lymphocytes in primary liver carcinoma. Whole-study context: Surgeons treated the primary liver carcinoma of the patients by surgical resection.

Production of TCR beta cDNA used 500 ng total RNA together with a constant-region primer. ARM-PCR, slightly modified, supplied the TCR beta libraries through three nested multiplex PCR rounds. The first two PCR rounds used TRBV1-TRBV30 forward primers with a C-beta reverse primer, around 10 cycles each. Using its own MiXCR run on the multiplex PCR reads, TCRdb lists one record per CDR3 protein. The sample lists about 200,000 distinct CDR3 sequences; 65% were seen once. Unsorted whole blood served as the source of blood RNA, and germline DNA was extracted as well. With 4 bases removed from V and 4 bases from J, the gap between germline ends came to 14 bases. Per germline, CDR1 GTSNPN and CDR2 SVGIG (reference sequence). The CDR3 has 14 residues. Whole-study results and caveats: Bulk unsorted samples prevented comparison of CD4+ and CD8+ repertoires. Tumor region pairs shared more overlap than did tumor-adjacent and tumor-blood pairs. With p = 0.039, the top-250-clone fraction in tumors significantly exceeded that in blood.

This clonotype was counted at least ten times. Its matching antigen is unknown. Sequencing input: peripheral blood. J is TRBJ1-5 and V is TRBV30, with D perhaps TRBD1 (6 bases). The source of this sequence is an older woman with primary liver carcinoma and hepatitis B virus infection. CDR3 nucleotides: TGTGCCTGGACCAAGGACAGCCTTAATCAGCCCCAGCATTTT. As protein: CAWTKDSLNQPQHF.